Presented here are 11 T cell receptor beta chains from one specimen sequenced in a study of beta chain features in type 1 diabetes. Isolated RNA was reverse transcribed in full, so expressed TCRB transcripts were sequenced. Here immunoSEQ multiplex PCR was the method, and the copy in TCRdb shows in-frame clones only, minus some. The sample consists of a few hundred thousand clones, approximately 11% of them appearing once. Material for sequencing was naive CD4+ T cells from blood. These receptors all come from a woman aged 25 to 39 in good health.

This clone was counted only a few times. The chain carries TRBV4-3 and TRBJ2-7; a weak D match, TRBD2 (6 bases). Between the trimmed V and J ends, which lost 4 bases and 3 bases, there was a span of 22 bases. The CDR3 has 17 amino acids. Germline V gene data show CDR1 as LGHNA and CDR2 as YSLEER. The DNA of the CDR3 is TGCGCCAGCAGCCGTGGGGTACCGGGACTGGCATACTACGAGCAGTACTTC. Protein: CASSRGVPGLAYYEQYF.

There are a few counts of this clone. The chain links TRBV11-3 to TRBJ2-5, with 10 bases that match TRBD2. V lost 5 bases, J lost 3 bases, and 3 bases stayed unmatched. The CDR3 is 14 amino acids. Germline V gene sequence: CDR1 SGHNT, CDR2 YENEEA. CDR3 sequence: CASSRGLAEETQYF. The CDR3 DNA is TGTGCCAGCAGCCGCGGACTAGCGGAAGAGACCCAGTACTTC.

The chain employs TRBV25-1 and TRBJ1-1; 9 nucleotides match TRBD1. The V gene end was trimmed by 3 bases and the J gene end by 1 base; junction bases not matched to a gene: 3. Per germline, CDR1 MGHDK and CDR2 SYGVNS. The CDR3 has 15 amino acids. This CDR3 reads CASSDPGQGNTEAFF. CDR3 in DNA: TGTGCCAGCAGTGACCCGGGACAGGGGAACACTGAAGCTTTCTTT.

This clone was detected only a few times. The chain carries TRBV4-1 and TRBJ2-7; 7 nucleotides match TRBD1. From germline, CDR1 is MGHRA and CDR2 YSYEKL. The V segment lost 0 bases and the J segment 3 bases; nucleotides outside the gene matches: 2. This CDR3 has 14 residues. For the CDR3, the DNA is TGCGCCAGCAGCCAAGAGTACAGGGGCTACGAGCAGTACTTC. It specifies CASSQEYRGYEQYF.

This clone was found a few times. The chain combines TRBV7-9 with TRBJ2-7; D might be TRBD2 (6 bases). Germline CDR1 SEHNR, CDR2 FQNEAQ (reference sequence). The V end was cut by 7 bases, the J end by 2 bases, with 18 bases between. The CDR3 loop spans 15 amino acids. The CDR3 DNA is TGTGCCAGCAACCTCGTAAGCGGGTCCACCTACGAGCAGTACTTC. This gives the protein CASNLVSGSTYEQYF.

This clone appeared a few times. The chain couples TRBV2 to TRBJ2-1, with D perhaps matching TRBD1 (6 bases). Per the germline V gene, CDR1 is SNHLY and CDR2 is FYNNEI. V lost 4 bases and J lost 6, with 13 bases in between. CDR3 size: 14 residues. In DNA form, the CDR3 reads TGTGCCAGCAGTGCGCAGACAGGTTTCAATGAGCAGTTCTTC. Translated, it gives CASSAQTGFNEQFF.

This clone has more than one count but fewer than ten. The chain links TRBV28 to TRBJ2-2; tentatively, D is TRBD2 (6 bases). Trimming pared 1 base from V and 7 bases from J, leaving 13 bases between. The CDR3 totals 15 residues. CDR1 is MDHEN, CDR2 SYDVKM, per germline. The CDR3 sequence is CASSLFGGSGGELFF. Written as DNA, the CDR3 is TGTGCCAGCAGTTTATTTGGGGGGTCTGGCGGGGAGCTGTTTTTT.

This clone was seen a few times. The rearrangement links TRBV7-2 to TRBJ2-3; 8 nucleotides match TRBD1. This CDR3 comprises 15 residues. CDR1 and CDR2 from the germline V gene are SGHTA and FQGNSA. V lost 1 base to trimming and J lost 5 bases; unmatched junction nucleotides: 5. CDR3 sequence (DNA): TGTGCCAGCAGCTTAGTGGCAGGGGGCCGAGATACGCAGTATTTT. Translation gives CASSLVAGGRDTQYF.

This clone has more than one count but fewer than ten. The chain is built from TRBV7-2 and TRBJ2-7; tentative D call: TRBD1 (5 bases). Trimming stripped 11 bases from V and 2 bases from J, with 16 bases between. CDR3 size: 13 residues. CDR1 is SGHTA and CDR2 is FQGNSA in the germline V gene. CDR3 sequence reads: CAARVQGTYEQYF. For the CDR3, the DNA is TGTGCCGCCAGGGTCCAGGGTACCTACGAGCAGTACTTC.

The gene calls are TRBV9 and TRBJ2-1, with TRBD2 identical over 13 bases. This CDR3 region has 17 residues. Germline-derived CDR1 and CDR2 are SGDLS and YYNGEE. After removal of 3 bases from V and 4 bases from J, the junction contained 7 bases not matched to a gene. CDR3 loop: CASSGWTSGSWYNEQFF. The CDR3 DNA reads as TGTGCCAGCAGCGGATGGACTAGCGGGAGTTGGTACAATGAGCAGTTCTTC.

This clone was seen a few times. J is TRBJ2-3 and V is TRBV7-3, with TRBD2 as a possible D gene (6 bases). Per the germline V gene, CDR1 is SGHTA and CDR2 is FQGTGA. Trimming shortened V by 5 bases and J by 3 bases, and 12 bases separated the two germline ends. The length of the CDR3 is 14 residues. The CDR3 is CASSPGSTTDTQYF. The CDR3 DNA reads TGTGCCAGCAGCCCCGGGAGTACGACAGATACGCAGTATTTT.